What follows is one T cell receptor (beta chain) and its context. Clones were read by immunoSEQ multiplex PCR, and TCRdb kept only the in-frame ones, dropping some. Counted here are about 42,000 clones, 70% to 90% occurring once; the ten biggest clones make up approximately 1%. The entry originates in a study of T cell changes during pregnancy in multiple sclerosis. Germline V gene lookup returns CDR1 SGHVS and CDR2 FQNEAQ. CDR3 length: 13 amino acids. Between the trimmed V and J ends, which lost 3 bases and 0 bases, there was a span of 5 bases. The chain carries TRBV7-8 and TRBJ1-1; D is unclear. The receptor's source is a female donor with multiple sclerosis, enrolled in a pregnancy study. The material sequenced was CD4+ T cells from peripheral blood mononuclear cells, taken after pregnancy. This CDR3 reads CASSFTVNTEAFF. CDR3 DNA: TGTGCCAGCAGCTTTACAGTGAACACTGAAGCTTTCTTT. The variable domain in full, with the rest retrieved from reference TRBV7-8 and TRBJ1-1, is GAGVSQSPRYKVAKRGQDVALRCDPISGHVSLFWYQQALGQGPEFLTYFQNEAQLDKSGLPSDRFFAERPEGSVSTLKIQRTQQEDSAVYLCASSFTVNTEAFFGQGTRLTVV.